This TCR beta chain was documented in a study of blood T cell repertoires in COVID-19. Study information: Acute-phase and convalescent COVID-19 samples originated in the United States, Italy and Spain.

This clone has more than one count but fewer than ten. The J segment lost 6 bases and the V segment lost 2 bases, leaving 4 bases of the junction unmatched. This CDR3 comprises 14 residues. Looked up from germline, CDR1 is PRHDT and CDR2 is FYEKMQ (reference sequence). Per the study methods: Amplifying reference gene primers gave estimates of nucleated cell counts. Assay: immunoSEQ multiplex PCR; the TCRdb copy retains only in-frame clones and omits some. V, J and clone size derive from that table, while D and trimming were established from the DNA sequence. The sample has about 330,000 clones, approximately 82% seen once.

The clonotype originates from a woman aged 50 to 60 with acute or convalescent COVID-19. The chain recombines TRBV13 with TRBJ2-7, with 10 bases aligning to TRBD1. Sequencing used peripheral blood. CDR3 residues: CASSLRQGAGEQYV. The CDR3 coding sequence is TGTGCCAGCAGCTTACGACAGGGGGCTGGCGAGCAGTACGTC.